This TCR beta chain was sequenced during a study of molecular identifiers for immune sequencing clone quantification. The overall study: Four of five splits of RNA from approximately 22,000 or 94,000 naive CD8 cells were sequenced in replicates.

Sorted naive CD8 T cells were those defined as CD8+CD4-CCR7+CD45RA+. Library preparation followed earlier protocols using designated TCR primers. TCRdb used MiXCR to reprocess the PCR reads, holding one entry per CDR3 protein. The table has about half a million distinct CDR3 sequences, about a quarter seen once. The clonotype comes from a human donor in good health. Some libraries in this study had Jurkat cell RNA spiked in. The material sequenced was naive CD8+ T cells from blood, with Jurkat cell RNA spiked in. This sample's subset: FACS-sorted CD8+CD4-CCR7+CD45RA+ naive T cells.

The CDR3 reads CSASDYGDFSEQYF. The CDR3 DNA sequence: TGCAGTGCTTCCGATTATGGGGACTTTTCGGAGCAGTACTTC. V usage is TRBV20-1 and J usage is TRBJ2-7; possible D gene TRBD2, 6 bases. Germline CDR1 DFQATT, CDR2 SNEGSKA (reference sequence). With 5 bases removed from V and 7 bases from J, the gap between germline ends came to 21 bases. CDR3 size: 14 residues.